This TCR beta chain derives from a study of naive and memory T cell subsets. CDR3 length: 13 amino acids. CDR1 and CDR2 from the germline V gene are SGHVS and FQNEAQ. The V and J ends lost 7 bases and 0 bases respectively, with 7 bases between them. Both TRBC1 and TRBC2 were covered by a beta constant-region primer of two equimolar oligonucleotides. Nested alpha and beta constant-region primers with the SP2 primer drove four PCR rounds on ligated cDNA. A single record per CDR3 protein comes from TCRdb applying MiXCR to the UMI-ligation and nested PCR reads. The table has roughly 92,000 distinct CDR3 sequences, approximately 10% seen once; the top ten hold just over 0.13%. CMV status came from CD4+ T cell IFNgamma after overnight CMV lysate stimulation of fresh PBMCs. Regarding the study as a whole: No ground truth validated the naive and memory repertoire findings. Expression changes during T cell differentiation may affect RNA-based TCR counts. Naive repertoires, especially CD8, held a few larger clonotypes, possibly memory cells re-expressing CD45RA. Diversity fell and Gini index rose from naive through CM, EM, EMRA.

To note about this clonotype: Antigen: not known.

The chain has TRBV7-8 and TRBJ1-5; D call uncertain. Source material: naive CD4+ T cells from blood. The source is a human donor in good health. The CDR3 here is CASNKVSNQPQHF. CDR3 nucleotides: TGTGCCAGCAATAAAGTTAGCAATCAGCCCCAGCATTTT.